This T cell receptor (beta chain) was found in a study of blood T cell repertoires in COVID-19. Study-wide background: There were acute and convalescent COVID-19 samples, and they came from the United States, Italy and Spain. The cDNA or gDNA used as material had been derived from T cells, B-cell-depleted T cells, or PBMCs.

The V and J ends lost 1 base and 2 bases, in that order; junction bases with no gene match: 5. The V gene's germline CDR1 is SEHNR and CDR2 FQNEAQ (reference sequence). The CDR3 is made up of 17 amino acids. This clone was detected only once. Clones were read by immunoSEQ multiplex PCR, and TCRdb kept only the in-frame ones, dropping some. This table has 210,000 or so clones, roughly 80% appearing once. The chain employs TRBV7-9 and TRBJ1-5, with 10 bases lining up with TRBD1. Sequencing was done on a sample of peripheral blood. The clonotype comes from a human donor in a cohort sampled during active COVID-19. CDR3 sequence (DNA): TGTGCCAGCAGCTTAGGCGGGACAGGGGTTCGCAATCAGCCCCAGCATTTT. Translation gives CASSLGGTGVRNQPQHF.